This T cell receptor beta chain was identified during a study of blood T cell repertoires in COVID-19. Across the whole study: Samples came from the United States, Italy and Spain, spanning acute and convalescent COVID-19. Nucleic acid was either cDNA or gDNA, and it came from T cells, B-cell-depleted T cells, or PBMCs.

CDR3 size: 16 residues. Germline V lookup: CDR1 SGHVS, CDR2 FQNEAQ. V lost 5 bases, J lost 0 bases, and 5 bases stayed unmatched. Sequencing was performed with immunoSEQ multiplex PCR; in TCRdb, only in-frame clones are kept and a portion is missing. This table has around 260,000 clones, around 88% appearing once. Input material: peripheral blood. The chain employs TRBV7-8 and TRBJ2-7; 12 nucleotides agree with TRBD2. This TCR came from a man aged 25-45 years with acute or convalescent COVID-19. The CDR3 DNA reads TGTGCCAGCAGCCCGCCGACTAGCGGGAGCTCCTACGAGCAGTACTTC. This codes for CASSPPTSGSSYEQYF.